The 2 T cell receptor beta chains given below trace back to one sample, sequenced in a study of early T cells in non-severe SARS-CoV-2 infection. TCRdb reprocessed the 5' RACE reads with MiXCR, giving one entry per CDR3 protein. The table has some 36,000 distinct CDR3 sequences, more than 5.5% seen once. Sequences were obtained from whole blood. These TCRs come from an adult who was a healthcare worker with PCR-confirmed SARS-CoV-2 infection or an uninfected control (not recorded which).

This clonotype was picked up many times. The V and J genes are TRBV27 and TRBJ2-1; 10 nucleotides line up with TRBD1. The V gene end was trimmed by 5 bases and the J gene end by 6 bases; junction bases not matched to a gene: 16. This CDR3 region has 18 residues. The germline V gene has CDR1 MNHEY and CDR2 SMNVEV (reference sequence). The CDR3 region has the DNA TGTGCCAGCAGTACTCGACAGGGGGCACAATCTTACCGCAATGAGCAGTTCTTC. It is translated as CASSTRQGAQSYRNEQFF.

In its sample, this clonotype was seen many times. The chain links TRBV28 to TRBJ2-1; TRBD2 might be the D (5 bases). V was cut by 1 base and J by 3 bases, with 7 bases left in between. From germline, CDR1 is MDHEN and CDR2 SYDVKM. CDR3 length: 14 residues. CDR3 residues: CASSLSGGYNEQFF. The CDR3 region has the DNA TGTGCCAGCAGTTTATCTGGAGGCTACAATGAGCAGTTCTTC. Based on the CDR3 plus reference TRBV28 and TRBJ2-1, the full variable domain is DVKVTQSSRYLVKRTGEKVFLECVQDMDHENMFWYRQDPGLGLRLIYFSYDVKMKEKGDIPEGYSVSREKKERFSLILESASTNQTSMYLCASSLSGGYNEQFFGPGTRLTVL.